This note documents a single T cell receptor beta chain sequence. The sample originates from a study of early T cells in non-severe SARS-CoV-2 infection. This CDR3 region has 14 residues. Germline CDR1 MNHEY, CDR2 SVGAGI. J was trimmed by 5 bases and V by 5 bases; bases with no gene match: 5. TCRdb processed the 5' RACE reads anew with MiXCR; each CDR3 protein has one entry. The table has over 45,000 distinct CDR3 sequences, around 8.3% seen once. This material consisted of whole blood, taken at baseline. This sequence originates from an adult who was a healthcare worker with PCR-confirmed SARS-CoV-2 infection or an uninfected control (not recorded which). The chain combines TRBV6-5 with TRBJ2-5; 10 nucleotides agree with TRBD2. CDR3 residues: CASSSGGGFETQYF. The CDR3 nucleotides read TGTGCCAGCAGTAGCGGGGGGGGGTTCGAGACCCAGTACTTC.